This TCR beta chain came from a study of blood T cell repertoires in COVID-19. Study in general: The cDNA or gDNA used as material had been derived from T cells, B-cell-depleted T cells, or PBMCs.

Study processing details: Reference gene primers were amplified, and this amplification served to estimate nucleated cell counts. Libraries were prepared by immunoSEQ multiplex PCR; TCRdb keeps only in-frame clonotypes and omits some of them. V, J and clone size derive from that table, while D and trimming were established from the DNA sequence. The sample lists a few hundred thousand clones; 80% to 90% were seen once. Material: peripheral blood. The sequence was collected from a human donor in a cohort sampled during active COVID-19.

CDR3: CASRTGLETQYF. The CDR3 bases are TGTGCCAGCAGGACAGGGCTAGAGACCCAGTACTTC. The chain joins TRBV6-5 to TRBJ2-5; 7 bases align to TRBD1. The ends lost 6 bases at V and 4 bases at J; junction bases unmatched: 2. CDR1 and CDR2 (germline): MNHEY, SVGAGI. The CDR3 is 12 residues long.